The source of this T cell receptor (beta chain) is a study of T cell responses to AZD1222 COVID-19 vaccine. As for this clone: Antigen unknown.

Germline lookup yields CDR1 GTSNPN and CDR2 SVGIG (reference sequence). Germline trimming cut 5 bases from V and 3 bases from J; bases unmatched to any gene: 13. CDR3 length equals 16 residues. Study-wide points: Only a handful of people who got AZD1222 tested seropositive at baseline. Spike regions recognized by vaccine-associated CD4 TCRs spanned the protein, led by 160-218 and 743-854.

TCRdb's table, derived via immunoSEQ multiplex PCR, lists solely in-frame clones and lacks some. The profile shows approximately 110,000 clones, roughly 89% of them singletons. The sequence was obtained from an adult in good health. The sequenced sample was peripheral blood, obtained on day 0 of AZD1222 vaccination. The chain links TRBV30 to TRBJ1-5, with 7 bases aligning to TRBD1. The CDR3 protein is CAWLIRDREYNQPQHF. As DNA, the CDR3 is TGTGCCTGGTTAATTCGGGACAGAGAGTACAATCAGCCCCAGCATTTT.